These 27 T cell receptor beta chains were sequenced from one sample in a study of cytomegalovirus exposure and HLA in healthy donors. The PCR was carried out with 60 Vbeta primers and 13 Jbeta primers. Sequencing was performed with immunoSEQ multiplex PCR; in TCRdb, only in-frame clones are kept and a portion is missing. The profile shows 120,000 to 150,000 clones, around 80% of them singletons. Specimen: PBMCs. These receptors originate from a boy under 10 years old in good health and CMV-seronegative.

The chain employs TRBV29-1 and TRBJ2-3; 8 bases agree with TRBD2. Germline V gives CDR1 SQVTM, CDR2 ANQGSEA. This CDR3 is 17 amino acids long. J was trimmed by 6 bases and V by 6 bases; bases with no gene match: 20. The CDR3 sequence is CSVWDHQRREVGDTQYF. The CDR3 nucleotides are TGCAGCGTGTGGGATCACCAGCGGCGGGAGGTTGGGGATACGCAGTATTTT.

The J gene is TRBJ1-1, the V gene TRBV27, with a weak D call TRBD1 (5 bases). CDR3 length equals 18 residues. V gave up 8 bases and J gave up 0 bases, with 25 bases separating them. Germline V gives CDR1 MNHEY, CDR2 SMNVEV (reference sequence). The CDR3 protein is CASGPVVAGPSLNTEAFF. For the CDR3, the DNA is TGTGCCAGCGGACCCGTAGTGGCAGGGCCATCTTTGAACACTGAAGCTTTCTTT.

This clone was recorded a few times. In DNA form, the CDR3 reads TGCGCCAGCAGGCTGACCTCCGGGACAGTGACAACTTTCTTT. Protein: CASRLTSGTVTTFF. V and J are TRBV4-1 and TRBJ1-1; 7 bases agree with TRBD1. This CDR3 spans 14 amino acids. Trimming cost V 6 bases and J 12 bases; bases outside gene matches: 16. In germline, CDR1 is MGHRA, CDR2 YSYEKL.

This sequence joins TRBV11-2 and TRBJ1-1; the match to TRBD1 covers 11 bases. With V trimmed by 5 bases and J by 13 bases, 15 bases remained unmatched. The CDR3 is 15 residues long. From germline, CDR1 is SGHAT and CDR2 FQNNGV. Written as DNA, the CDR3 is TGTGCCAGCAGCCAACCGGACAGGGGGCTCCTTTTTGTTTTCTTT. Its translation is CASSQPDRGLLFVFF.

The chain links TRBV2 to TRBJ2-3; 7 nucleotides agree with TRBD2. Trimming took 5 bases from V and 6 from J; bases not matched to a gene: 11. Germline CDR1 SNHLY, CDR2 FYNNEI. The CDR3 length is 15 residues. CDR3 amino acids: CASSPNPWGGDTQYF. In DNA, the CDR3 is TGTGCCAGCAGTCCTAACCCTTGGGGGGGGGATACGCAGTATTTT.

V is TRBV2 and J is TRBJ1-1; perhaps TRBD1 as D (6 bases). The CDR3 is 13 amino acids. Germline V CDR1 and CDR2: SNHLY, FYNNEI. V lost 5 bases, J lost 5 bases, and 12 bases lay in between. In DNA form, the CDR3 reads TGTGCCAGCAGTCGGACAGCTAGAACTGAAGCTTTCTTT. This encodes CASSRTARTEAFF.

There are a few counts of this clone. V and J are TRBV7-8 and TRBJ1-4; D gene ambiguous. The CDR3 covers 16 residues. V dropped 4 bases and J dropped 0 bases, with 12 bases sitting between them. Germline loops: CDR1 SGHVS, CDR2 FQNEAQ. CDR3 in DNA: TGTGCCAGCAGCTCTCCCGGGATTGCAACTAATGAAAAACTGTTTTTT. Protein: CASSSPGIATNEKLFF.

The J gene is TRBJ2-1, the V gene TRBV25-1; a weak D match, TRBD2 (6 bases). CDR1 MGHDK and CDR2 SYGVNS come from the germline V gene. CDR3 length equals 13 residues. Trimming cost V 5 bases and J 3 bases, with 8 bases left between them. CDR3 in DNA: TGTGCCAGCAGTCCGCGGGACTACAATGAGCAGTTCTTC. Protein sequence: CASSPRDYNEQFF.

J is TRBJ2-7 and V is TRBV27, with D unresolved. Looked up from germline, CDR1 is MNHEY and CDR2 is SMNVEV (reference sequence). The CDR3 contains 15 residues. V dropped 2 bases and J dropped 3 bases, with 14 bases sitting between them. The CDR3 bases are TGTGCCAGCAGTTTAGCCGGTGGTCCGGTCTACGAGCAGTACTTC. The encoded protein is CASSLAGGPVYEQYF.

V is TRBV7-2 and J is TRBJ2-5; 10 nucleotides align to TRBD2. Matching the DNA end better, TRBJ2-7 makes the J call doubtful. Per the germline V gene, CDR1 is SGHTA and CDR2 is FQGNSA. The CDR3 is 15 amino acids. Here the CDR3 DNA reads TGTGCCAGCAGCACCTGGACTAGCGGCACCTACGAGCAGTACTTC. It codes for CASSTWTSGTYEQYF.

This chain joins TRBV9 and TRBJ1-4; possible D gene TRBD1, 6 bases. The ends were cut back, 3 bases at V and 10 bases at J, with 10 bases in the middle. In germline, CDR1 is SGDLS, CDR2 YYNGEE. The CDR3 extends over 12 amino acids. The CDR3 region has the DNA TGTGCCAGCAGCGGTCAGGGGAGAAAACTGTTTTTT. Amino acid sequence: CASSGQGRKLFF. Variable domain in full (rest from reference TRBV9 and TRBJ1-4): DSGVTQTPKHLITATGQRVTLRCSPRSGDLSVYWYQQSLDQGLQFLIQYYNGEERAKGNILERFSAQQFPDLHSELNLSSLELGDSALYFCASSGQGRKLFFGSGTQLSVL.

The chain joins TRBV6-1 to TRBJ2-3; 9 bases are a match to TRBD2. CDR3 length: 20 residues. Germline lookup yields CDR1 MNHNS and CDR2 SASEGT. V was clipped by 4 bases and J by 14 bases; unmatched bases: 31. CDR3 coding DNA: TGTGCCAGCAGTGTCACGACCCCAGGGAGAGTTAGTCTAGCGGGATTGTGGCTGTATTTT. This sequence encodes CASSVTTPGRVSLAGLWLYF.

This chain connects TRBV5-4 to TRBJ2-5, with 9 nucleotides matching TRBD1. There are 16 residues in the CDR3. V shed 3 bases, J shed 0 bases, and the junction held 6 bases outside the gene matches. CDR1 SGHNT and CDR2 YYREEE come from the germline V gene (reference sequence). CDR3 DNA: TGTGCCAGCAGCTCAAACAGGGGGCGATACCAAGAGACCCAGTACTTC. Encoded protein: CASSSNRGRYQETQYF.

CDR3: CASSSGTGTYEQYF. The CDR3 DNA reads as TGTGCCAGCAGTTCCGGGACAGGGACCTACGAGCAGTACTTC. This chain uses TRBV28 with TRBJ2-7, with 9 bases fitting TRBD1. Germline trimming cut 4 bases from V and 2 bases from J; bases unmatched to any gene: 3. CDR1 and CDR2 (germline): MDHEN, SYDVKM. This CDR3 is built from 14 residues.

V gene TRBV7-9 combines with J gene TRBJ2-7; weak D call: TRBD1 (5 bases). Germline CDR1 reads SEHNR; CDR2 reads FQNEAQ (reference sequence). This CDR3 spans 15 amino acids. The V gene lost 3 bases and the J gene lost 2 bases, with 14 bases spanning the gap. CDR3: CASSFFQGSTYEQYF. CDR3 DNA: TGTGCCAGCAGCTTCTTTCAGGGATCGACCTACGAGCAGTACTTC.

V is TRBV6-1 and J is TRBJ2-1; D not resolved. V lost 4 bases to trimming and J lost 3 bases, with 7 bases between them. The CDR3 is 13 amino acids. Germline lookup yields CDR1 MNHNS and CDR2 SASEGT. The CDR3 sequence is CASSGRLYNEQFF. The DNA for the CDR3 is TGTGCCAGCAGTGGTCGACTCTACAATGAGCAGTTCTTC.

The chain couples TRBV10-3 to TRBJ1-3, with 9 bases fitting TRBD1. This CDR3 comprises 13 residues. The J segment lost 3 bases and the V segment lost 7 bases, leaving 1 base of the junction unmatched. Germline assignment: CDR1 ENHRY and CDR2 SYGVKD. As DNA, the CDR3 is TGTGCCATCATGGGACAGGGTGGAAACACCATATATTTT. It translates to CAIMGQGGNTIYF.

The V and J genes are TRBV11-3 and TRBJ2-7; 9 bases fit TRBD2. Unmatched junction bases numbered 1, after V lost 1 base and J lost 0 bases. The CDR3 runs 15 residues. CDR1 and CDR2 from the germline V gene are SGHNT and YENEEA. As DNA, the CDR3 is TGTGCCAGCAGCTTAGCGACTAGCGGCTCCTACGAGCAGTACTTC. Amino acids: CASSLATSGSYEQYF.

This chain links TRBV12-5 with TRBJ1-1, with 8 bases aligning to TRBD1. The CDR3 has 15 amino acids. Germline V gene sequence: CDR1 LGHNT, CDR2 FRNRAP. CDR3 sequence: CATQDRGHRNTEAFF. In DNA, the CDR3 is TGTGCAACCCAAGACAGGGGACACCGGAACACTGAAGCTTTCTTT.

V usage is TRBV4-1 and J usage is TRBJ2-7; a possible D gene is TRBD1 (6 bases). The ends were cut back, 1 base at V and 4 bases at J, with 14 bases in the middle. Germline V gene data show CDR1 as MGHRA and CDR2 as YSYEKL. The length of the CDR3 is 15 residues. CDR3 in DNA: TGCGCCAGCAGCCAAGTATCAGGGGAGTGGTACGAGCAGTACTTC. Its translation is CASSQVSGEWYEQYF.

This clone has just one count. This chain connects TRBV9 to TRBJ2-3, with D unresolved. Germline CDR1 reads SGDLS; CDR2 reads YYNGEE. The CDR3 spans 12 residues. Trimming cost V 0 bases and J 3 bases, with 2 bases left between them. The CDR3 is CASSVATDTQYF. The CDR3 DNA reads TGTGCCAGCAGCGTAGCGACAGATACGCAGTATTTT.

Only one count was recorded for this clone. The rearrangement uses TRBV7-9 and TRBJ1-1; 9 nucleotides line up with TRBD1. Germline V gene data show CDR1 as SEHNR and CDR2 as FQNEAQ (reference sequence). Losses at the gene ends were 1 base for V and 10 bases for J; bases not matched to a gene: 7. This CDR3 spans 14 amino acids. CDR3 DNA sequence: TGTGCCAGCAGCTTAGTCTTCCCGGGACAGGGAGCTTTCTTT. Translation: CASSLVFPGQGAFF.

The V call is TRBV5-6, the J call TRBJ1-3; D uncertain. CDR1 is SGHDT and CDR2 is YYEEEE in the germline V gene. The CDR3 length is 14 residues. The germline V and J ends were trimmed by 0 bases and 0 bases, with 4 bases remaining between them. The CDR3, as DNA: TGTGCCAGCAGCTTGGGGCTCTCTGGAAACACCATATATTTT. This translates into CASSLGLSGNTIYF.

A note on this clone: The germline gene is not matched at one end of the junction; a read error may be the cause. This rearrangement joins TRBV6-1 to TRBJ2-7; TRBD2 might be the D (6 bases). The CDR3 spans 16 residues. Germline lookup yields CDR1 MNHNS and CDR2 SASEGT. CDR3: CASSDQGGGSPYEQYF. CDR3 in DNA: TGTGCCAGCAGTGACCAGGGAGGAGGGAGCCCCTACGAGCAGTATTTC.

The chain has TRBV6-1 and TRBJ1-4, with D maybe TRBD1 (6 bases). Germline lookup yields CDR1 MNHNS and CDR2 SASEGT. Trimming cost V 4 bases and J 2 bases, with 11 bases left between them. The CDR3 contains 15 residues. The DNA for the CDR3 is TGTGCCAGCAGTGTACAACAGGGCACTAATGAAAAACTGTTTTTT. Translating it yields CASSVQQGTNEKLFF.

V gene TRBV6-1 combines with J gene TRBJ1-3, with 7 bases that match TRBD1. The length of the CDR3 is 14 residues. V lost 7 bases to trimming and J lost 2 bases; unmatched junction nucleotides: 5. Germline V lookup: CDR1 MNHNS, CDR2 SASEGT. CDR3 region: CASTPGTAGNTIYF. The CDR3 bases are TGTGCCAGCACTCCCGGGACAGCTGGAAACACCATATATTTT.

The chain employs TRBV6-5 and TRBJ2-5; 7 bases match TRBD1. V was clipped by 5 bases and J by 3 bases; unmatched bases: 3. The germline V gene encodes CDR1 MNHEY and CDR2 SVGAGI. There are 13 residues in the CDR3. The CDR3 sequence: CASSTGQEETQYF. CDR3 DNA: TGTGCCAGCAGTACCGGACAGGAAGAGACCCAGTACTTC.